This is a list of T cell receptor beta chains from one sample in a study of beta chain features in type 1 diabetes. Assay used: immunoSEQ multiplex PCR; TCRdb lists only in-frame clones, some missing. The table includes around 500,000 clones, about 29% detected once. Sequencing input: naive CD4+ T cells from blood. Receptors originate from a man younger than 35 in good health. Both conserved end residues are part of each CDR3. The order of the fields is V gene, D gene, J gene, clone size, CDR3 length, CDR3 DNA, CDR3 protein. The D gene is left open where the match is weak. Some rows have no size entry. The others give once, few or many, or a class for an expanded clone.

V gene: TRBV7-2
D gene: TRBD1
J gene: TRBJ1-5
clone size: .
CDR3 length: 14
CDR3 DNA: TGTGCCAGCAGCTGGGACAGTTACAATCAGCCCCAGCATTTT
CDR3 protein: CASSWDSYNQPQHF

V gene: TRBV2
D gene: .
J gene: TRBJ2-5
clone size: few
CDR3 length: 11
CDR3 DNA: TGTGCCAGCAGCGCGCATGAGACCCAGTACTTC
CDR3 protein: CASSAHETQYF

V gene: TRBV15
D gene: .
J gene: TRBJ1-5
clone size: few
CDR3 length: 14
CDR3 DNA: TGTGCCACCAGCAGCGGGGGGGGCGATCAGCCCCAGCATTTT
CDR3 protein: CATSSGGGDQPQHF

V gene: TRBV5-1
D gene: TRBD2
J gene: TRBJ2-1
clone size: few
CDR3 length: 17
CDR3 DNA: TGCGCCAGCAGCCCGGATCCTACGGGACTAGCGGGGAATGAGCAGTTCTTC
CDR3 protein: CASSPDPTGLAGNEQFF

V gene: TRBV9
D gene: .
J gene: TRBJ1-4
clone size: .
CDR3 length: 14
CDR3 DNA: TGTGCCAGCAGCCAGGTCGCGCCGGGGGAAAAACTGTTTTTT
CDR3 protein: CASSQVAPGEKLFF

V gene: TRBV4-1
D gene: TRBD1
J gene: TRBJ1-2
clone size: .
CDR3 length: 14
CDR3 DNA: TGCGCCAGCAGCCGAGACAGGGCTAACTATGGCTACACCTTC
CDR3 protein: CASSRDRANYGYTF

V gene: TRBV15
D gene: .
J gene: TRBJ2-3
clone size: few
CDR3 length: 15
CDR3 DNA: TGTGCCACCAGTGGGCGGCAGGGGCCGACAGATACGCAGTATTTT
CDR3 protein: CATSGRQGPTDTQYF

V gene: TRBV7-9
D gene: TRBD2
J gene: TRBJ2-5
clone size: few
CDR3 length: 13
CDR3 DNA: TGTGCCAGCAGTGAAGCGGGAGGAGGGACCCAGTACTTC
CDR3 protein: CASSEAGGGTQYF

V gene: TRBV10-3
D gene: TRBD1
J gene: TRBJ2-7
clone size: .
CDR3 length: 14
CDR3 DNA: TGTGCCATCAGGGGGGACAGGGCGGACTACGAGCAGTACTTC
CDR3 protein: CAIRGDRADYEQYF

V gene: TRBV30
D gene: TRBD1
J gene: TRBJ1-2
clone size: few
CDR3 length: 15
CDR3 DNA: TGTGCCTGGAGTCAACCCACTCAGGGGGTATCCGGCTACACCTTC
CDR3 protein: CAWSQPTQGVSGYTF

V gene: TRBV29-1
D gene: TRBD1
J gene: TRBJ1-2
clone size: .
CDR3 length: 14
CDR3 DNA: TGCAGCGTTGCCCCGACAGGGGGCAACTATGGCTACACCTTC
CDR3 protein: CSVAPTGGNYGYTF

V gene: TRBV7-2
D gene: .
J gene: TRBJ2-5
clone size: .
CDR3 length: 13
CDR3 DNA: TGTGCCAGCAGCTTACCACTGCTGGAGACCCAGTACTTC
CDR3 protein: CASSLPLLETQYF

V gene: TRBV5-1
D gene: TRBD2
J gene: TRBJ2-3
clone size: .
CDR3 length: 11
CDR3 DNA: TGCGCCAGCAGCTCGGAGGGACTAAAGTATTTT
CDR3 protein: CASSSEGLKYF

V gene: TRBV29-1
D gene: .
J gene: TRBJ1-1
clone size: few
CDR3 length: 13
CDR3 DNA: TGCAGCGTCTCGCGGGGTGGGAACACTGAAGCTTTCTTT
CDR3 protein: CSVSRGGNTEAFF

V gene: TRBV7-9
D gene: .
J gene: TRBJ2-1
clone size: .
CDR3 length: 14
CDR3 DNA: TGTGCCAGCAGCCTTTGGGACTCCTACAATGAGCAGTTCTTC
CDR3 protein: CASSLWDSYNEQFF

V gene: TRBV6-5
D gene: .
J gene: TRBJ1-5
clone size: few
CDR3 length: 14
CDR3 DNA: TGTGCCAGCAGGACACGGTTCGGGAATCAGCCCCAGCATTTT
CDR3 protein: CASRTRFGNQPQHF

V gene: TRBV30
D gene: TRBD1
J gene: TRBJ1-2
clone size: .
CDR3 length: 14
CDR3 DNA: TGTGCCTGGAGTGTGGACAGGGAAAACTATGGCTACACCTTC
CDR3 protein: CAWSVDRENYGYTF

V gene: TRBV7-9
D gene: .
J gene: TRBJ1-4
clone size: few
CDR3 length: 15
CDR3 DNA: TGTGCCAGCAGCTTGGGCCCCTTGGCAGGCGAAAAACTGTTTTTT
CDR3 protein: CASSLGPLAGEKLFF

V gene: TRBV27
D gene: TRBD1
J gene: TRBJ2-5
clone size: few
CDR3 length: 16
CDR3 DNA: TGTGCCAGCAGTTTATACGGACAGGGGGGCGCGCGGACCCAGTACTTC
CDR3 protein: CASSLYGQGGARTQYF

V gene: TRBV15
D gene: .
J gene: TRBJ1-5
clone size: .
CDR3 length: 15
CDR3 DNA: TGTGCCACCAGCTCCCAATTCGGGCCCGCAGGGCCCCAGCATTTT
CDR3 protein: CATSSQFGPAGPQHF

V gene: TRBV5-1
D gene: .
J gene: TRBJ2-3
clone size: few
CDR3 length: 15
CDR3 DNA: TGCGCCAGCAGCTTGGAGGGGCCTGGCACAGATACGCAGTATTTT
CDR3 protein: CASSLEGPGTDTQYF

V gene: TRBV30
D gene: .
J gene: TRBJ2-1
clone size: .
CDR3 length: 13
CDR3 DNA: TGTGCCTGGAGTACGGGATCCTACAATGAGCAGTTCTTC
CDR3 protein: CAWSTGSYNEQFF